This TCR beta chain was identified in a study of shared clonotypes between healthy human individuals. In germline, CDR1 is LNHDA, CDR2 SQIVND (reference sequence). V lost 5 bases and J 5 bases, leaving 18 bases between the germline ends. This CDR3 has 15 residues. Produced via immunoSEQ multiplex PCR; TCRdb's table is partial and in-frame only. The table records under 2,500,000 clones, more than 90% of them present only once. The origin of this receptor is a man aged 18 to 29 in good health. The source material was naive CD4+ T cells sorted from blood. Specified subset: CD45RA+ positively selected. This chain connects TRBV19 to TRBJ2-5; D might be TRBD1 or TRBD2, each matching 6 bases. CDR3 DNA sequence: TGTGCCAGTAGTCTGGTCAGGGGAGCGGGTGAGACCCAGTACTTC. Residues: CASSLVRGAGETQYF.